This T cell receptor (beta chain) is from a study of graft-versus-host responses after intestinal transplantation. In the study overall: Every recipient had anti-thymocyte globulin induction and roughly 3 years of tacrolimus plus steroids.

TCRdb's table, derived via immunoSEQ multiplex PCR, lists solely in-frame clones and lacks some. The sample has over 85,000 clones; about 94% are singletons. Study-level points and caveats: Marrow from the recipient contained GvH clones, some of which had appeared first in ileum or blood.

With regard to this clone: Its antigen remains unidentified.

The clonotype comes from a human donor who was the organ donor for an intestinal transplant. Sequenced material: unstimulated CD4+ T cells sorted from spleen or lymph node cells, taken before transplant.

CDR3 protein: CASRRGTNEQFF. In DNA, the CDR3 is TGTGCCAGCAGGAGAGGGACCAATGAGCAGTTCTTC. The chain links TRBV6-5 to TRBJ2-1; D is perhaps TRBD1 or TRBD2 (5 bases each). There are 12 residues in the CDR3. The V gene's germline CDR1 is MNHEY and CDR2 SVGAGI. Trimming cost V 6 bases and J 6 bases, with 9 bases left between them.